This TCR beta chain was sequenced during a study of blood T cell repertoires in COVID-19 (TCRdb year 2020). For context, the study as a whole: Samples from collaborators originated in the United States, Italy and Spain and spanned both the acute and convalescent phases of COVID-19. The material from the prospective study consisted of cDNA or gDNA derived from T cells, B-cell-depleted T cells, or PBMCs. The dataset comprised deeply sampled blood TCRbeta repertoires from subjects exposed to, actively infected with, or recovered from COVID-19. The repertoires were released in a freely available public database meant as a resource for research on the immune response to SARS-CoV-2. Samples came from the ongoing ImmuneRACE study (first 160 participants) plus 1,254 subjects from 6 global collaborators. Sample metadata almost always included a de-identified subject ID, COVID-19 status, age in years and sex. Where HLA class I and class II types were available, the types were taken from metadata supplied by the sample provider, not from assay-based typing.

Broader findings and caveats from the paper: The amount of clinical and demographic metadata varied by source and participant and was provided uncurated.

Of note for this clone: Its antigen is still unknown. Within one base of it there is no much larger clone, and no base qualities were kept.

TCRbeta CDR3 regions were amplified from genomic DNA using the immunoSEQ Assay, a bias-controlled multiplex PCR. The published analysis was carried out like this. Nucleated cell counts per sample were estimated from amplification of reference gene primers within the assay. To quantify the absolute abundance of each unique TCRbeta CDR3 rearrangement, sequence reads were collapsed and filtered. For each sample, productive Simpson clonality was calculated as the square root of Simpson's diversity index across productive rearrangements. Held by TCRdb, this immuneACCESS table contains in-frame sequences only and omits some clones. Under half of the omission traces to an unresolved V gene where checked; the cause of the rest is unknown. V and J calls and clone size are copied from that table; D and trimming were computed from the DNA. The sample table records about 24,000 clones; approximately 89% of these occur just once. The biggest ten clones account for approximately 5% of the sample.

The collaborating institutions used their own protocols to collect whole blood in K2EDTA tubes. Collaborator samples were shipped for TCRbeta analysis as frozen whole blood, isolated PBMCs, or DNA extracted from either sample type. As encoded in the germline V gene, CDR1 is SGDLS while CDR2 is YYNGEE. Counted from cysteine to phenylalanine, this CDR3 has 15 amino acids. Solely the CDR3 DNA is kept, with 45 bases framed from the first base. V has 5 bases trimmed and J has 0 bases trimmed; junction bases matching no gene number 2. This sequence uses TRBV9 and TRBJ2-1, and 10 bases in between align with TRBD2. The sequence came from a man aged 50-60 years with active COVID-19. Material for sequencing was peripheral blood. The base sequence is TGTGCCAGCAGGCCTAGCGGGAGCTCCTACAATGAGCAGTTCTTC. Its translation reads: CASRPSGSSYNEQFF.